The sequence of this T cell receptor beta chain was determined in a study of T cell responses to AZD1222 COVID-19 vaccine. Concerning this clone itself: The antigen is undetermined.

General study results and limits: Seropositive status at baseline applied to only 5 or 6 AZD1222 recipients. CD4 TCRs associated with vaccination spanned spike, dominating at 160-218 and 743-854. Donor demographics were predominantly white British with a female majority; clonal diversity may be underestimated. Reportedly, nearly half of unique spike TCRs recognized epitopes outside B.1.351/B.1.1.7 mutations.

Sequencing used immunoSEQ multiplex PCR; TCRdb keeps in-frame clones, though not all of them. This table has some 120,000 clones, 88% appearing once. Germline CDR1 SEHNR, CDR2 FQNEAQ (reference sequence). CDR3 size: 13 residues. The V end was cut by 3 bases, the J end by 6 bases, with 10 bases between. The V call is TRBV7-9, the J call TRBJ2-3; D is undetermined. This sample comprised peripheral blood, obtained on day 0 of MenACWY control vaccination. The receptor's source is an adult in good health. The DNA for the CDR3 is TGTGCCAGCAGCTTCGTCGTTGGGGATACGCAGTATTTT. Residues: CASSFVVGDTQYF. The variable domain in full, completed from reference TRBV7-9 and TRBJ2-3, reads DTGVSQNPRHKITKRGQNVTFRCDPISEHNRLYWYRQTLGQGPEFLTYFQNEAQLEKSRLLSDRFSAERPKGSFSTLEIQRTEQGDSAMYLCASSFVVGDTQYFGPGTRLTVL.